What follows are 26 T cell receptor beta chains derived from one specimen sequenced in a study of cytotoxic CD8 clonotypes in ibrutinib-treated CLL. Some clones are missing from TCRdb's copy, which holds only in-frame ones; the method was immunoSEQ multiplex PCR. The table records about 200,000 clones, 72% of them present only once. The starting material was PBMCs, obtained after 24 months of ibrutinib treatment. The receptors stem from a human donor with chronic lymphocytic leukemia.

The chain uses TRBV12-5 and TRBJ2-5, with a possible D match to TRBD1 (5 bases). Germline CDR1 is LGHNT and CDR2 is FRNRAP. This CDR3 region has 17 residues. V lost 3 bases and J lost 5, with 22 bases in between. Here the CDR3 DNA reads TGTGCTAGTGGTTTTACGTTAGCCCAAGGGGCCCGGGAGACCCAGTACTTC. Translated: CASGFTLAQGARETQYF.

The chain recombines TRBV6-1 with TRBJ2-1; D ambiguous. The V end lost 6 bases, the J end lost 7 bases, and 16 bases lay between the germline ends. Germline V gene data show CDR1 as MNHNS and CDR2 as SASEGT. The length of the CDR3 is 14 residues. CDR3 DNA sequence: TGTGCCAGCAGATATGGACCCCTCGAGAATGAGCAGTTCTTC. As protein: CASRYGPLENEQFF.

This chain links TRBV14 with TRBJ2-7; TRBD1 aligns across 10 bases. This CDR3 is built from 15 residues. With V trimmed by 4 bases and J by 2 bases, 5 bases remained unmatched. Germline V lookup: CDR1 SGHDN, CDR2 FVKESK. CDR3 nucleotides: TGTGCCAGCAGCCTAGGACAGGGGGAGGCCTACGAGCAGTACTTC. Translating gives CASSLGQGEAYEQYF.

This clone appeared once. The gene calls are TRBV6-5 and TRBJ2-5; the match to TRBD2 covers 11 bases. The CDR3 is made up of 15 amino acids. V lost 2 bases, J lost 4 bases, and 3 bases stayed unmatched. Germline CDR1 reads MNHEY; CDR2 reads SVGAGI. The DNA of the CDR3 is TGTGCCAGCAGTTACGGCCTAGCGGGAGGAGAGACCCAGTACTTC. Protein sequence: CASSYGLAGGETQYF.

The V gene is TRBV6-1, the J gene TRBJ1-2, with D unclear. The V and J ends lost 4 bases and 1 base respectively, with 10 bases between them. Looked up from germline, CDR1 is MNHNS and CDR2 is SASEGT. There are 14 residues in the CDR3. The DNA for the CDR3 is TGTGCCAGCAGTGCCGGTCCTATTAACTATGGCTACACCTTC. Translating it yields CASSAGPINYGYTF.

As DNA, the CDR3 is TGTGCCAGCAGCTTAGATATCAGCTATGGCTACACCTTC. This sequence encodes CASSLDISYGYTF. This chain links TRBV7-9 with TRBJ1-2; D is ambiguous. This CDR3 comprises 13 residues. V was shortened by 1 base and J by 4 bases, with 7 bases between the two germline ends. The V gene's germline CDR1 is SEHNR and CDR2 FQNEAQ (reference sequence).

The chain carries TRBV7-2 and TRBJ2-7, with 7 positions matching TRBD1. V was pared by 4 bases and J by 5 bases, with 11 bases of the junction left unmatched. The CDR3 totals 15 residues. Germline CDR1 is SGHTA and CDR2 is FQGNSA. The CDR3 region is CASSSSRQGINEQYF. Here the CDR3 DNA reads TGTGCCAGCAGCTCATCTCGACAGGGTATCAACGAGCAGTACTTC.

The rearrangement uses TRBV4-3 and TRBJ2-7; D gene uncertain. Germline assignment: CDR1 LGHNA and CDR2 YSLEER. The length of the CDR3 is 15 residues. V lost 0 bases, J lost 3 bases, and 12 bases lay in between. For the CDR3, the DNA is TGCGCCAGCAGCCAAGATCGAGCACACGGCTACGAGCAGTACTTC. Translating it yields CASSQDRAHGYEQYF.

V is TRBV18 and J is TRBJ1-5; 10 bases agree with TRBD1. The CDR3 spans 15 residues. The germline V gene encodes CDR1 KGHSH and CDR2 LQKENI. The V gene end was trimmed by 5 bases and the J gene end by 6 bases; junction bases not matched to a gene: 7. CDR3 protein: CASSEPGQGFQPQHF. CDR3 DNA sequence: TGTGCCAGCTCAGAACCGGGACAGGGGTTTCAGCCCCAGCATTTT.

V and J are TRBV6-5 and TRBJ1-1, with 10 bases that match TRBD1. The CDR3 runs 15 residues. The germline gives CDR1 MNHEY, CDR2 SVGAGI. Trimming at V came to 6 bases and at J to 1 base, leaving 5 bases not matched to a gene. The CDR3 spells CASRRQGASNTEAFF. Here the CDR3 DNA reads TGTGCCAGCAGACGACAGGGGGCGTCGAACACTGAAGCTTTCTTT.

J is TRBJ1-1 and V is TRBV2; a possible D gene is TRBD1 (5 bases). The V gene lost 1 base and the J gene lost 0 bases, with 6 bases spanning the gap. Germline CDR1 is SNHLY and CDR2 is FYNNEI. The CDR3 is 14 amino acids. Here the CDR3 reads CASSEGTMNTEAFF. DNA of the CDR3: TGTGCCAGCAGTGAAGGGACAATGAACACTGAAGCTTTCTTT.

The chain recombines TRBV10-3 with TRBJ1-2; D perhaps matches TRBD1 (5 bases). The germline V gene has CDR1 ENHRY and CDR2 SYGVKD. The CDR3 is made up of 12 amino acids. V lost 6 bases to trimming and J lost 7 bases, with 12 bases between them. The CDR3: CAISQGPLGYTF. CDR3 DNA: TGTGCCATCAGCCAGGGTCCTCTTGGCTACACCTTC.

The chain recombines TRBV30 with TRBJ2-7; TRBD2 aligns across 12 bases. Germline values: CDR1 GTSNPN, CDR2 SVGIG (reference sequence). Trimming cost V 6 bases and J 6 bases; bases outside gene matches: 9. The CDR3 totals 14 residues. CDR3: CACPLAGGSLEQYF. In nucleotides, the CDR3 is TGTGCCTGCCCACTAGCGGGAGGCTCCCTCGAGCAGTACTTC.

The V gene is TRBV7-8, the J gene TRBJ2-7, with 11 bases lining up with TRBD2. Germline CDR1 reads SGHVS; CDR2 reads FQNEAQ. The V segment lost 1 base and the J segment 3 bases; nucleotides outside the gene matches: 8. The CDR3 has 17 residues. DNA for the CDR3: TGTGCCAGCAGCTTAGATATTTTACTAGCGGGAGTCTACGAGCAGTACTTC. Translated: CASSLDILLAGVYEQYF.

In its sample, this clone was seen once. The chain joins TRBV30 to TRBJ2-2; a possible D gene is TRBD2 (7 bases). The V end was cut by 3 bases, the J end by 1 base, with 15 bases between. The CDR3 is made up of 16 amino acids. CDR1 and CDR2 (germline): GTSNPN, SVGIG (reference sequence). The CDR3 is CAWRGGASMNTGELFF. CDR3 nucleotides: TGTGCCTGGAGAGGGGGGGCCTCAATGAACACCGGGGAGCTGTTTTTT.

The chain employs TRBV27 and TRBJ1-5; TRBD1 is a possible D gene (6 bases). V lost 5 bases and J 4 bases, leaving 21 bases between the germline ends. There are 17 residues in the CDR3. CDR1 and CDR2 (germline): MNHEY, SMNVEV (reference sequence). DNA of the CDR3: TGTGCCAGCAGTCCCTCGGTGGGACAAGGGGGGAATCAGCCCCAGCATTTT. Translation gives CASSPSVGQGGNQPQHF.

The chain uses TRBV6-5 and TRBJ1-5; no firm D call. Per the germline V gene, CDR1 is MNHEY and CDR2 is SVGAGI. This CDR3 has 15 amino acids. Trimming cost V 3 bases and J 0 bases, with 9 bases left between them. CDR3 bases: TGTGCCAGCAGTTATTCCCCTTATAGCAATCAGCCCCAGCATTTT. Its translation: CASSYSPYSNQPQHF.

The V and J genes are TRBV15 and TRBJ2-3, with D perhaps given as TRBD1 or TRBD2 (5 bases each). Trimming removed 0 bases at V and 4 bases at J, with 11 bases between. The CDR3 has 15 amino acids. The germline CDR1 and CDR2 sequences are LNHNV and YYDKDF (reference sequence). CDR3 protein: CATSRDRGPADTQYF. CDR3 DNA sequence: TGTGCCACCAGCAGAGACCGGGGACCCGCAGATACGCAGTATTTT.

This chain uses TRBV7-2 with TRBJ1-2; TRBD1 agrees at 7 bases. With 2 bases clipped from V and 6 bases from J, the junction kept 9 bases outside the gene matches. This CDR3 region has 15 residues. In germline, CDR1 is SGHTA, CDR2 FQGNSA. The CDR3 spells CASSLNRGPRDGYTF. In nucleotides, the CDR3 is TGTGCCAGCAGCTTAAACAGGGGCCCGAGGGATGGCTACACCTTC.

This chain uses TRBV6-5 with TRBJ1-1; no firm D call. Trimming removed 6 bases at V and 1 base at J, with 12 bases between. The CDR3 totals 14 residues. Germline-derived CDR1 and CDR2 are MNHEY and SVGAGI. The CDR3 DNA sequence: TGTGCCAGCAGCCTCGCGACGGCGAACACTGAAGCTTTCTTT. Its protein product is CASSLATANTEAFF.

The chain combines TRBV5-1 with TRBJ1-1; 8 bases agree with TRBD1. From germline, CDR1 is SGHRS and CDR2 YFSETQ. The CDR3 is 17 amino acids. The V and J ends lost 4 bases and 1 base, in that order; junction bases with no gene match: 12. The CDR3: CASSPRARGQANTEAFF. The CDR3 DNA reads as TGCGCCAGCAGCCCCCGAGCTCGGGGACAGGCGAACACTGAAGCTTTCTTT.

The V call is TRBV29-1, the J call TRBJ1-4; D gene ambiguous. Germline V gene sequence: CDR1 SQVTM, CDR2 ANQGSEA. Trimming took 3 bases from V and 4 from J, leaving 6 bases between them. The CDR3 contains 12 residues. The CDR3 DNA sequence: TGCAGCGTTGAGGGTAATAATGAAAAACTGTTTTTT. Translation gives CSVEGNNEKLFF.

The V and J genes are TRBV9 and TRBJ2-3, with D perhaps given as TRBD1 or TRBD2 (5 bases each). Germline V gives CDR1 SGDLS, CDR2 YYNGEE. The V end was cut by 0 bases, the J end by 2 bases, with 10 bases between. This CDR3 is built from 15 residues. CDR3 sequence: CASSVGGTDTDTQYF. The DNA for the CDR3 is TGTGCCAGCAGCGTAGGAGGGACCGACACAGATACGCAGTATTTT.

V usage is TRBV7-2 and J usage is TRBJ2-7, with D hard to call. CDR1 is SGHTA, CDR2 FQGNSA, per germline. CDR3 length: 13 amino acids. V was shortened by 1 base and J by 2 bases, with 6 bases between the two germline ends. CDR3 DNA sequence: TGTGCCAGCAGCTTAGATTGGCCCTACGAGCAGTACTTC. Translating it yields CASSLDWPYEQYF.

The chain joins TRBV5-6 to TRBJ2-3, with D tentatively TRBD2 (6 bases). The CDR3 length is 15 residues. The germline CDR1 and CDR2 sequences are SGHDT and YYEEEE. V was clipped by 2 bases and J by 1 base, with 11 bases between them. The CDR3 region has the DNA TGTGCCAGCAGCTTCCAGCGGGCAGGCACAGATACGCAGTATTTT. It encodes CASSFQRAGTDTQYF.

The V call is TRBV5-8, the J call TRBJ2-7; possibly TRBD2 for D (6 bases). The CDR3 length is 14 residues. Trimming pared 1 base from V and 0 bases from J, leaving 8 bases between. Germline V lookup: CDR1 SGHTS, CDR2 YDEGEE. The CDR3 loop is CASSLRGISYEQYF. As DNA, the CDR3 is TGTGCCAGCAGCTTGCGGGGGATCTCCTACGAGCAGTACTTC.